The sequence of this T cell receptor (beta chain) was determined in a study of CD8 T cells in Susac syndrome. Findings of the study overall: It was acknowledged in the study that the number of individuals who were included in its TCR sequencing and HLA analysis was relatively small.

A remark on this clonotype: Antigen: not known.

CD8+ and CD4+ T cells from blood underwent TCR beta sequencing, which was carried out in a high-throughput format. The study used treatment-naive patients who had stable or active relapsing-remitting disease as multiple sclerosis controls. The RNA, about 0.5 to 1 ug, was put through reverse transcription using random hexamers. Multiplex immunoSEQ PCR targeted 54 Vbeta and 13 Jbeta TCR beta segments. TCRdb independently ran MiXCR on the immunoSEQ multiplex PCR reads; one entry per CDR3 protein. The sample lists 200,000 to 250,000 distinct CDR3 sequences; roughly 92% were seen once. What was sequenced was CD8+ T cells from PBMCs. This receptor was obtained from a human donor with multiple sclerosis.

CDR3 amino acids: CAWSKASYEQYF. CDR3 DNA: TGTGCCTGGAGTAAGGCCTCCTACGAGCAGTACTTC. The chain is built from TRBV30 and TRBJ2-7, with D unresolved. V was shortened by 2 bases and J by 0 bases, with 5 bases between the two germline ends. Germline assignment: CDR1 GTSNPN and CDR2 SVGIG (reference sequence). CDR3 length equals 12 residues. The full variable domain, its missing parts supplied by reference TRBV30 and TRBJ2-7, is SQTIHQWPATLVQPVGSPLSLECTVEGTSNPNLYWYRQAAGRGLQLLFYSVGIGQISSEVPQNLSASRPQDRQFILSSKKLLLSDSGFYLCAWSKASYEQYFGPGTRLTVT.